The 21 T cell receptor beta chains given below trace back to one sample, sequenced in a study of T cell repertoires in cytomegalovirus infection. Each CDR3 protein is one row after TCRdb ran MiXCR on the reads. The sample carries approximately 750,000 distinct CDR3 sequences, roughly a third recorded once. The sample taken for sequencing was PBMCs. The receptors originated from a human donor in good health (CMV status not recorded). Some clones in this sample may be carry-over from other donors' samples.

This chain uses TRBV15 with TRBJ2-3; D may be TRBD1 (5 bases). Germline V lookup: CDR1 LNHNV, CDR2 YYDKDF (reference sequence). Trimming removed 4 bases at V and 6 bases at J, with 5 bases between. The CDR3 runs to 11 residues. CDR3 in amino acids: CATSKGDTQYF. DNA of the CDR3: TGTGCCACCAGCAAGGGGGATACGCAGTATTTT. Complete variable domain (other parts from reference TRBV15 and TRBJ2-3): DAMVIQNPRYQVTQFGKPVTLSCSQTLNHNVMYWYQQKSSQAPKLLFHYYDKDFNNEADTPDNFQSRRPNTSFCFLDIRSPGLGDTAMYLCATSKGDTQYFGPGTRLTVL.

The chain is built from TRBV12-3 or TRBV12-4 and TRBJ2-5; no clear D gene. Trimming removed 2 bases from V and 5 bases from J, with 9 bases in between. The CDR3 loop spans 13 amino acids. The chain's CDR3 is CASSLHGAETQYF. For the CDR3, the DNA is TGTGCCAGCAGTTTACATGGTGCGGAGACCCAGTACTTC.

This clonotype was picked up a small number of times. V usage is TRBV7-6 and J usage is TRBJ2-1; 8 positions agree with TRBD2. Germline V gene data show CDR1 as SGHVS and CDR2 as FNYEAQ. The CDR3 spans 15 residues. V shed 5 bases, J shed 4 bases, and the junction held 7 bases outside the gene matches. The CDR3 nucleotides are TGTGCCAGCAGCCTGCGGCGGGGGGTTTACAATGAGCAGTTCTTC. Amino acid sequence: CASSLRRGVYNEQFF.

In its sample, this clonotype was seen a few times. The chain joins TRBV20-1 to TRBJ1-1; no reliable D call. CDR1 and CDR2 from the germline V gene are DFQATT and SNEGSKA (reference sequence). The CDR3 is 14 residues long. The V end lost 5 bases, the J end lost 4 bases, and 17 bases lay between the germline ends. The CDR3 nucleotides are TGCAGTGCTTCCCCCCCGGGGAAAAGCACTGAAGCTTTCTTT. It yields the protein CSASPPGKSTEAFF.

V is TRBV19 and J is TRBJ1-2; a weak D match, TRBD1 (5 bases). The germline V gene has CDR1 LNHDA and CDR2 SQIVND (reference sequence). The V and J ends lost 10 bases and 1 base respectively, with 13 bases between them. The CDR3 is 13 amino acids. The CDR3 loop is CATFPGGNYGYTF. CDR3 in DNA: TGTGCCACATTCCCCGGGGGTAACTATGGCTACACCTTC. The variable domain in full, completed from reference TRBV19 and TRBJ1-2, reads DGGITQSPKYLFRKEGQNVTLSCEQNLNHDAMYWYRQDPGQGLRLIYYSQIVNDFQKGDIAEGYSVSREKKESFPLTVTSAQKNPTAFYLCATFPGGNYGYTFGSGTRLTVV.

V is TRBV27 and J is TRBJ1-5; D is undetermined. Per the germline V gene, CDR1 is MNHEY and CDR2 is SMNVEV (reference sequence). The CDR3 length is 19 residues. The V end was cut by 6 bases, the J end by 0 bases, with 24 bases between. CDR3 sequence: CASRKFLRAAHPSNQPQHF. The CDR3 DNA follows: TGTGCCAGCAGAAAATTCCTTCGGGCAGCTCATCCTAGCAATCAGCCCCAGCATTTT.

Written as DNA, the CDR3 is TGCGCCAGCAGCCAAGATAGCAGTGGGCAGTTCTTC. It specifies CASSQDSSGQFF. This chain connects TRBV4-1 to TRBJ2-1; D gene uncertain. The CDR3 consists of 12 residues. Trimming pared 0 bases from V and 12 bases from J, leaving 9 bases between. Germline V gives CDR1 MGHRA, CDR2 YSYEKL.

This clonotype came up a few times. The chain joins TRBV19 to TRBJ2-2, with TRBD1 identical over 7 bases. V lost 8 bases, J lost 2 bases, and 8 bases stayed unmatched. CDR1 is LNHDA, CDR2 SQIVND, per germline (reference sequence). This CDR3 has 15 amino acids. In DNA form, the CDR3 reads TGTGCCAGTCGACGGGACAGTGCAAACACCGGGGAGCTGTTTTTT. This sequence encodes CASRRDSANTGELFF.

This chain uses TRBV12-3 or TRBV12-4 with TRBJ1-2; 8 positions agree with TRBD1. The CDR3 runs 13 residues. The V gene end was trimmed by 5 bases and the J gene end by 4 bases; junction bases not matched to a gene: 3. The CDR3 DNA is TGTGCCAGCAGTCAGGGGGCGGTCTATGGCTACACCTTC. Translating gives CASSQGAVYGYTF.

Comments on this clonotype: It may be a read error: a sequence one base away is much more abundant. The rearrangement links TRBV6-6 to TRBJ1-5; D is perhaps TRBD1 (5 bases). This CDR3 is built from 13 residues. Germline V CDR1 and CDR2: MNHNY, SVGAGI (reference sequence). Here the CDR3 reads CASTGSSNQPHHF. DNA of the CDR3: TGTGCCAGCACAGGGTCCTCGAATCAGCCCCATCATTTT.

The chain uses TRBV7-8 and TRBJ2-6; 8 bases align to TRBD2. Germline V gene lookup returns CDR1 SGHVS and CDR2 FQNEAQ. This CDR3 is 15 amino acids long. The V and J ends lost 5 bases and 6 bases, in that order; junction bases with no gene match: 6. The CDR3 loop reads CASSPGRAVANVLTF. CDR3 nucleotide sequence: TGTGCCAGCAGCCCCGGGAGGGCTGTGGCCAACGTCCTGACTTTC.

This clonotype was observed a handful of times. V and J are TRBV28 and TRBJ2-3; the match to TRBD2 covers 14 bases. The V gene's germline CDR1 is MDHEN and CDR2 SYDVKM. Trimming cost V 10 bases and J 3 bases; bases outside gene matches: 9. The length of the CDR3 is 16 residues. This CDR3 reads CATQWGLAGETDTQYF. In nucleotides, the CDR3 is TGTGCCACCCAGTGGGGACTAGCGGGAGAAACAGATACGCAGTATTTT.

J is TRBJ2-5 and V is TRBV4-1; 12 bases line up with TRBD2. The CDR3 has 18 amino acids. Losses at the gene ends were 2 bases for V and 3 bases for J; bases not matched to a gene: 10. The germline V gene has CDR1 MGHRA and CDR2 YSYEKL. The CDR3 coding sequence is TGCGCCAGCAGCCAACTGATTGTCGGACTAGCGGGGAAAGAGACCCAGTACTTC. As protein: CASSQLIVGLAGKETQYF.

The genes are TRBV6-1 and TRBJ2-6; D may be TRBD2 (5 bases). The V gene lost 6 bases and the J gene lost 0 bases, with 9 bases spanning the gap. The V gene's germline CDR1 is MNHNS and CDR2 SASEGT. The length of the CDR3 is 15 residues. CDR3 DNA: TGTGCCAGCAGGTCCGGGGTCTCTGGGGCCAACGTCCTGACTTTC. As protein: CASRSGVSGANVLTF.

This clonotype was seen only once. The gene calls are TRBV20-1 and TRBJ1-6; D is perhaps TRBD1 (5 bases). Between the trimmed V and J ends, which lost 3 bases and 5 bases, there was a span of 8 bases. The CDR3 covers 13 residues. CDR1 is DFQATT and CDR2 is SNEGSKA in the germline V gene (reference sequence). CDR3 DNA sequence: TGCAGTGCTAGCTTGGGGGATAATTCACCCCTCCACTTT. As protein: CSASLGDNSPLHF.

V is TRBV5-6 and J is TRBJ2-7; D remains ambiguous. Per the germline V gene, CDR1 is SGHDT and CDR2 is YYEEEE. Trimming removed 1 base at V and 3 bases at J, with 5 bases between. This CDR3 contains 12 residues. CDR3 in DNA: TGTGCCAGCAGCTTGCAGGACTACGAGCAGTACTTC. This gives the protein CASSLQDYEQYF.

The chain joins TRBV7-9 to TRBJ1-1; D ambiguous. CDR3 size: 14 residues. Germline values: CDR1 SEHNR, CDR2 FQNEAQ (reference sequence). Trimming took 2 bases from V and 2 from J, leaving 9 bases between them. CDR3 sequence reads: CASSLYGPNTEAFF. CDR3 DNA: TGTGCCAGCAGCTTATACGGGCCAAACACTGAAGCTTTCTTT.

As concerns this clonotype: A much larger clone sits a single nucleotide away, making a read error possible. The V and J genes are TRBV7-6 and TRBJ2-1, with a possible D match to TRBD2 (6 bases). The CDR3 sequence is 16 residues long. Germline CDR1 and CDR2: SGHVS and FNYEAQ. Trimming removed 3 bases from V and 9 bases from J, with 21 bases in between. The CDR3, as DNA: TGTGCCAGCAGCTTGGGAGGCGGGATGCCTACAACTGAGCAGTTCTTC. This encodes CASSLGGGMPTTEQFF.

CDR3 bases: TGTGCCAGCAGTTCCCTGTGGCGGGGGGCCCGCTACAATGAGCAGTTCTTC. This translates into CASSSLWRGARYNEQFF. The chain recombines TRBV28 with TRBJ2-1; the match to TRBD2 covers 8 bases. V shed 4 bases, J shed 3 bases, and the junction held 11 bases outside the gene matches. CDR1 is MDHEN and CDR2 is SYDVKM in the germline V gene. The CDR3 covers 17 residues. Based on the CDR3 plus reference TRBV28 and TRBJ2-1, the full variable domain is DVKVTQSSRYLVKRTGEKVFLECVQDMDHENMFWYRQDPGLGLRLIYFSYDVKMKEKGDIPEGYSVSREKKERFSLILESASTNQTSMYLCASSSLWRGARYNEQFFGPGTRLTVL.

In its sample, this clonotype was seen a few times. Here the CDR3 reads CASSHRGRVDEQYF. Here the CDR3 DNA reads TGTGCCAGCAGTCACCGGGGCAGAGTTGACGAGCAGTACTTC. The chain carries TRBV6-1 and TRBJ2-7; either TRBD1 or TRBD2 may supply D (5 bases each). The germline V gene has CDR1 MNHNS and CDR2 SASEGT. V lost 5 bases, J lost 5 bases, and 16 bases lay in between. The CDR3 is made up of 14 amino acids.

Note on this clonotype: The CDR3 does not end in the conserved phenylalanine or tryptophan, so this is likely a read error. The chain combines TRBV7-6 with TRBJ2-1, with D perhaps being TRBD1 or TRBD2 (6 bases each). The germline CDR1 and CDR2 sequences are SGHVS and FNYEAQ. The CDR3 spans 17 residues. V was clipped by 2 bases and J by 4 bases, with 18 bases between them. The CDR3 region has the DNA TGTGCCAGCAGCTTAATCTTCCTGGGCGGGACATACAATGAGCAGTTCGTC. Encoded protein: CASSLIFLGGTYNEQFV.